Given below is one T cell receptor beta chain in context. The data are from a study of blood T cell repertoires in COVID-19. Overall study context: PBMCs, B-cell-depleted T cells, or T cells were the source of the cDNA or gDNA that made up the material.

The CDR3 runs to 13 residues. Deletions cut 4 bases from V and 5 bases from J, with 11 bases between. Germline assignment: CDR1 MGHRA and CDR2 YSYEKL. Using immunoSEQ multiplex PCR, the repertoire was profiled, and TCRdb retains in-frame clones only, with some absent. The sample contains under 300,000 clones, 75% to 95% of which appear only once. The sequencing sample was made of PBMCs or T cells enriched from blood (not recorded which). The TCR was taken from a woman aged 18 to 35 who had recovered from COVID-19. The chain couples TRBV4-1 to TRBJ1-1; no clear D gene. The CDR3 DNA follows: TGCGCCAGCAGCCGAGTCAGCGGGACTGAAGCTTTCTTT. Protein: CASSRVSGTEAFF.